This T cell receptor (beta chain) was recovered during a study of neoadjuvant anti-PD-1 for oral cavity cancer. Indicated time point: after neoadjuvant nivolumab, at surgical resection. The J segment lost 5 bases and the V segment lost 3 bases, leaving 6 bases of the junction unmatched. Germline assignment: CDR1 SGHDT and CDR2 YYEEEE. The CDR3 totals 15 residues. TCRdb's table, derived via immunoSEQ multiplex PCR, lists solely in-frame clones and lacks some. This sample has over 9,500 clones, with about 60% found just once. This chain connects TRBV5-6 to TRBJ1-5; TRBD1 aligns across 9 bases. The sequences come from PBMCs, collected after nivolumab (anti-PD-1) treatment. This TCR was recovered from a person aged 35-79 years with oral cavity squamous cell carcinoma. The CDR3 region is CASSSWGQGYQPQHF. CDR3 in DNA: TGTGCCAGCAGCTCCTGGGGACAGGGATATCAGCCCCAGCATTTT. Combining the CDR3 with reference TRBV5-6 and TRBJ1-5 gives the whole variable domain DAGVTQSPTHLIKTRGQQVTLRCSPKSGHDTVSWYQQALGQGPQFIFQYYEEEERQRGNFPDRFSGHQFPNYSSELNVNALLLGDSALYLCASSSWGQGYQPQHFGDGTRLSIL.